This T cell receptor (beta chain) was captured by sequencing in a study of Graves' ophthalmopathy and Graves' hyperthyroidism. No donor had other autoimmune disease, uncontrolled infection, pregnancy or lactation. Regarding this clonotype: Its matching antigen is unknown.

Study-level findings and limits: Most clonotypes expanded in thyroid above 0.001 frequency were present in blood too. A 13-signature model separated ophthalmopathy from stable hyperthyroidism, reaching approximately 88% sensitivity and 75% to 83% specificity cross-validated.

With 0 bases removed from V and 2 bases from J, the gap between germline ends came to 8 bases. The CDR3 sequence is 14 residues long. CDR1 and CDR2 (germline): DFQATT, SNEGSKA (reference sequence). RNA transcripts yielded amplified TCR beta CDR3 regions. RT-PCR in the first round used HTBI primers; a second-round multiplex PCR followed. TCRdb ran MiXCR on the multiplex PCR reads and lists one entry per CDR3 protein. The sample has hundreds of thousands of distinct CDR3 sequences; 22% are singletons. The V gene is TRBV20-1, the J gene TRBJ1-3, with D uncertain. The source of this sequence is a woman aged 18-29 years with stable Graves' hyperthyroidism. Some clones in this sample may be carry-over from other donors' samples. Sequencing input: peripheral blood. CDR3: CSARDPRAGNTIYF. For the CDR3, the DNA is TGCAGTGCTAGAGATCCAAGGGCTGGAAACACCATATATTTT.